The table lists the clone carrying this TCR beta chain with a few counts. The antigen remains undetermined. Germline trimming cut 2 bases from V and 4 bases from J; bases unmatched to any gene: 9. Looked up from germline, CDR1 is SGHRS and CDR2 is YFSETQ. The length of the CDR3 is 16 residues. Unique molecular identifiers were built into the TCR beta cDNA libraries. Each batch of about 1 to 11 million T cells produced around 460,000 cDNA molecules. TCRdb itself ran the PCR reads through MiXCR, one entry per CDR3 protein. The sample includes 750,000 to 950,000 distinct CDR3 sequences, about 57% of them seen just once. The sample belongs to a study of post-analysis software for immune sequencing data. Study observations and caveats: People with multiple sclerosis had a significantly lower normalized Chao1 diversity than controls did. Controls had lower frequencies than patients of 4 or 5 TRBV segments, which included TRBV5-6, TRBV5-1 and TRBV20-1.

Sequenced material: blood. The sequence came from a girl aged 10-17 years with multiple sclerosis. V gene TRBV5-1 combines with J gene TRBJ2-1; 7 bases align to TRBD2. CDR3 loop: CASSFFGGSSYNEQFF. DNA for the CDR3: TGCGCCAGCAGCTTTTTCGGGGGGTCTTCGTACAATGAGCAGTTCTTC.